This record looks at one TCR beta chain sequence and its context. Repertoires were generated with immunoSEQ multiplex PCR, while TCRdb's copy carries only in-frame clones and drops some. The table includes around 310,000 clones, about 90% detected once. These data belong to a study of blood T cell repertoires in COVID-19. The CDR3 sequence is 14 residues long. The germline V gene has CDR1 LNHDA and CDR2 SQIVND (reference sequence). V trimming: 6 bases; J trimming: 8 bases; junction bases outside the gene matches: 7. The TCR originated in a woman in her twenties or thirties who had recovered from COVID-19. Sequenced input: PBMCs or T cells enriched from blood (not recorded which). V and J are TRBV19 and TRBJ1-5; 10 positions agree with TRBD1. DNA of the CDR3: TGTGCCAGTAGGTTGGGACAGGGGCTGGAGCCCCAGCATTTT. Its translation: CASRLGQGLEPQHF.